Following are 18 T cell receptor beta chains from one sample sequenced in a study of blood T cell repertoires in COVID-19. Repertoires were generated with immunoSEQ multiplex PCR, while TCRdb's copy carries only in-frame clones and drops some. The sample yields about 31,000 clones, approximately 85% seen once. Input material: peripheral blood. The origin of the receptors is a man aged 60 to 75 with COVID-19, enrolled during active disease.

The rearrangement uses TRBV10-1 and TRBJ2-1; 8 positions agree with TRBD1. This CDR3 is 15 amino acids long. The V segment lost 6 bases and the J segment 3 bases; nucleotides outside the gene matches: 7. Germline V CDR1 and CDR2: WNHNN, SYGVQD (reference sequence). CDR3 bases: TGCGCCAGCAGCCAAGGGGACAGGCTCTACAATGAGCAGTTCTTC. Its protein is CASSQGDRLYNEQFF.

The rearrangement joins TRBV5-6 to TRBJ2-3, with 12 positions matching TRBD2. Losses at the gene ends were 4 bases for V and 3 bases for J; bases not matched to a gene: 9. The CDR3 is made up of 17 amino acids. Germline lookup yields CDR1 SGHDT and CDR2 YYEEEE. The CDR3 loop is CASSVPAGTSGTDTQYF. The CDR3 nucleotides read TGTGCCAGCAGCGTGCCGGCCGGGACTAGCGGGACAGATACGCAGTATTTT.

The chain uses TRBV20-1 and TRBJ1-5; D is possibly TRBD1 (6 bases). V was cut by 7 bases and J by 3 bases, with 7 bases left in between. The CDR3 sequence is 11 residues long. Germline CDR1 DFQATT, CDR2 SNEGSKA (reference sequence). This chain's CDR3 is CSVGANQPQHF. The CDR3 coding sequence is TGCAGTGTGGGGGCCAATCAGCCCCAGCATTTT.

CDR3 sequence: CASRPQGRETQYF. CDR3 sequence (DNA): TGTGCCAGCAGACCGCAGGGTCGGGAGACCCAGTACTTC. The chain recombines TRBV28 with TRBJ2-5, with D maybe TRBD1 (5 bases). This CDR3 has 13 amino acids. Germline V gene lookup returns CDR1 MDHEN and CDR2 SYDVKM. Between the trimmed V and J ends, which lost 6 bases and 5 bases, there was a span of 13 bases.

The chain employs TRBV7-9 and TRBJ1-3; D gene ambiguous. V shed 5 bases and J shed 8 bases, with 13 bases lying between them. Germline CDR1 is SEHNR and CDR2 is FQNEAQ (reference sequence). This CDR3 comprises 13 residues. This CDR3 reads CASSLPSLDTIYF. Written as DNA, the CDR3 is TGTGCCAGCAGCCTCCCTAGCCTAGACACCATATATTTT.

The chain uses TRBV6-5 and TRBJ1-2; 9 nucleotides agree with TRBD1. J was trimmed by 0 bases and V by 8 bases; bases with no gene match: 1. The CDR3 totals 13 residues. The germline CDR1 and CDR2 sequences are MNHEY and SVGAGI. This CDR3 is CASGDRANYGYTF. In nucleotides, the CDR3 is TGTGCCAGCGGGGACAGGGCTAACTATGGCTACACCTTC.

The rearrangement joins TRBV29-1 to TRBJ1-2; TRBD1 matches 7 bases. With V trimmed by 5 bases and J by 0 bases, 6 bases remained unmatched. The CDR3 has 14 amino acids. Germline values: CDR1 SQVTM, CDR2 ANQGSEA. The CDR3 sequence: CSVQTGEPNYGYTF. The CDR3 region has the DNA TGCAGCGTTCAAACAGGGGAACCTAACTATGGCTACACCTTC.

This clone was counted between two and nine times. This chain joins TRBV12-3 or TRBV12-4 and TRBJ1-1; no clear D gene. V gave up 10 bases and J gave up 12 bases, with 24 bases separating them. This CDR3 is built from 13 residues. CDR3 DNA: TGTGCCACCTCTCCACTAGGGCCCTACGGAACTTTCTTT. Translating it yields CATSPLGPYGTFF.

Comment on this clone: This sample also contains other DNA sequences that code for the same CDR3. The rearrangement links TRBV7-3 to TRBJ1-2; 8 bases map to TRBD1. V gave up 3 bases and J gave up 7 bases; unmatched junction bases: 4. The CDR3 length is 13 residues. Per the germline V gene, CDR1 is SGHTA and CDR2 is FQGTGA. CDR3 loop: CASSFDRGGGYTF. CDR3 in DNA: TGTGCCAGCAGCTTCGACAGGGGAGGTGGCTACACCTTC.

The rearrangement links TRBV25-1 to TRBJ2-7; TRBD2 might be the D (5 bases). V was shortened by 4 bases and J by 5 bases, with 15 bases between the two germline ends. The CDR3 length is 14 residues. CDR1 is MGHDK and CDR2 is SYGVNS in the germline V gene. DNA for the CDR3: TGTGCCAGCAGTGTTGGAGGAGATCGAAACGAGCAGTACTTC. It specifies CASSVGGDRNEQYF.

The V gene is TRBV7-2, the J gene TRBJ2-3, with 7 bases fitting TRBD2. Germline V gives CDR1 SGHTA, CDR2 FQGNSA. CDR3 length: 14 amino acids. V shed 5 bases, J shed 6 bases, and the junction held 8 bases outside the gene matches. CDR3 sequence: CASSQRAGLDTQYF. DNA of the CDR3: TGTGCCAGCAGCCAGAGAGCGGGACTGGATACGCAGTATTTT.

CDR3 nucleotide sequence: TGTGCCAGCAGCTTTGGCGGAGGGGTCGGTGGTGGTGGCAATCAGCCCCAGCATTTT. Translation: CASSFGGGVGGGGNQPQHF. The chain links TRBV5-5 to TRBJ1-5; tentative D call: TRBD1 (5 bases). Germline-derived CDR1 and CDR2 are SGHKS and YYEKEE (reference sequence). The V end was cut by 2 bases, the J end by 2 bases, with 23 bases between. The CDR3 runs to 19 residues. Filled out from reference TRBV5-5 and TRBJ1-5, the complete variable domain reads DAGVTQSPTHLIKTRGQQVTLRCSPISGHKSVSWYQQVLGQGPQFIFQYYEKEERGRGNFPDRFSARQFPNYSSELNVNALLLGDSALYLCASSFGGGVGGGGNQPQHFGDGTRLSIL.

Here the CDR3 reads CASSYSRGDYEQYF. CDR3 nucleotide sequence: TGTGCCAGCAGTTACTCTCGGGGGGATTACGAGCAGTACTTC. The chain uses TRBV6-5 and TRBJ2-7; 7 nucleotides align to TRBD2. This CDR3 comprises 14 residues. From germline, CDR1 is MNHEY and CDR2 SVGAGI. After removal of 0 bases from V and 4 bases from J, the junction contained 3 bases not matched to a gene.

CDR3 bases: TGTGCCAGCAGTTTCTCCGGGACAGGGAACAACGAGCAGTACTTC. Amino acids: CASSFSGTGNNEQYF. The rearrangement joins TRBV6-5 to TRBJ2-7; 9 bases line up with TRBD1. The CDR3 runs to 15 residues. V dropped 4 bases and J dropped 5; count of bases not matched to a gene: 9. Germline V gene data show CDR1 as MNHEY and CDR2 as SVGAGI.

The CDR3 sequence: CASSPYSGRHGELFF. The CDR3 region has the DNA TGTGCCAGCAGTCCATACAGTGGTAGGCACGGGGAGCTGTTTTTT. V usage is TRBV28 and J usage is TRBJ2-2; D is uncertain. Trimming pared 5 bases from V and 7 bases from J, leaving 17 bases between. CDR3 size: 15 residues. Germline assignment: CDR1 MDHEN and CDR2 SYDVKM.

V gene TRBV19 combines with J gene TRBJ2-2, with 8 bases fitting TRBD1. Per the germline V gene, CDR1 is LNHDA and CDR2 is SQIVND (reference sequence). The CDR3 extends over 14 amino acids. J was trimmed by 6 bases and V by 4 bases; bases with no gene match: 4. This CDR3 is CASSTLQGAGELFF. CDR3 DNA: TGTGCCAGTAGTACCCTACAGGGGGCCGGGGAGCTGTTTTTT. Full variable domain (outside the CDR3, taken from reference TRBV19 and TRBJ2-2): DGGITQSPKYLFRKEGQNVTLSCEQNLNHDAMYWYRQDPGQGLRLIYYSQIVNDFQKGDIAEGYSVSREKKESFPLTVTSAQKNPTAFYLCASSTLQGAGELFFGEGSRLTVL.

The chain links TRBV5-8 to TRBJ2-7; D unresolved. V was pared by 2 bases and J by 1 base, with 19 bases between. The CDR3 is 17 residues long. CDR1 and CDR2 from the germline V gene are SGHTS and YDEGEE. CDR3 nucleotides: TGTGCCAGCAGCTTCATTCCCCAGGAAGGCCCTTCCTACGAGCAGTACTTC. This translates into CASSFIPQEGPSYEQYF. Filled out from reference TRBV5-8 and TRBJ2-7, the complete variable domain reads EAGVTQSPTHLIKTRGQQATLRCSPISGHTSVYWYQQALGLGLQFLLWYDEGEERNRGNFPPRFSGRQFPNYSSELNVNALELEDSALYLCASSFIPQEGPSYEQYFGPGTRLTVT.

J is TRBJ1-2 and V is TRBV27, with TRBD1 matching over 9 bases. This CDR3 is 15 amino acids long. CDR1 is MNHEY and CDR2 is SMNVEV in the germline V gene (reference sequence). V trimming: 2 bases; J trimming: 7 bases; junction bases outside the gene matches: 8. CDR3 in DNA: TGTGCCAGCAGTTTAGAAACAGGGGGCTCGGGTGGCTACACCTTC. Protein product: CASSLETGGSGGYTF.